The count of the clone carrying this TCR beta chain is one. Its antigen is currently unknown. Only in-frame clones appear in the TCRdb table, and some are missing; sequencing was by immunoSEQ multiplex PCR. The sample lists hundreds of thousands of clones; more than 75% were seen once. V gave up 0 bases and J gave up 3 bases; unmatched junction bases: 0. The CDR3 is made up of 14 amino acids. Germline CDR1 SGHDT, CDR2 YYEEEE. This entry belongs to a study of cytomegalovirus exposure and HLA in healthy donors. Study-wide results and limits: The authors confirmed in vitro that three CMV-associated chains were specific for CMV antigens. Most TCRs appeared rarely, but some public TCRs recurred in many donors. Among TCR beta chains, those listed as cytomegalovirus-associated numbered around 180.

This TCR came from a man aged 18 to 29 in good health and CMV-seropositive. The J gene is TRBJ1-2, the V gene TRBV5-6; TRBD1 agrees at 9 bases. Sequenced input: PBMCs. CDR3 sequence: CASSLGDRDYGYTF. The CDR3 nucleotides are TGTGCCAGCAGCTTGGGGGACAGGGACTATGGCTACACCTTC.